This T cell receptor (beta chain) came from a study of PD-1 blockade in classical Hodgkin lymphoma. The time point denotes: cycle 4 day 1 (C4D1), after 6 weeks of nivolumab. Each of the patients experienced relapse following autologous stem cell transplantation, and their brentuximab vedotin exposure differed. Here immunoSEQ multiplex PCR was the method, and the copy in TCRdb shows in-frame clones only, minus some. The sample has around 25,000 clones; about 72% are singletons. Germline V gives CDR1 SGHTA, CDR2 FQGTGA. Germline trimming cut 4 bases from V and 7 bases from J; bases unmatched to any gene: 9. The CDR3 has 15 amino acids.

The chain has TRBV7-3 and TRBJ2-1; 8 bases map to TRBD2. Specimen: peripheral blood mononuclear cells (PBMCs), collected before the fourth cycle of nivolumab. The sequence came from a human donor with classical Hodgkin lymphoma. Here the CDR3 DNA reads TGTGCCAGCAGCTCCCCAGCGGGAGTAAGAAATGAGCAGTTCTTC. It codes for CASSSPAGVRNEQFF.